This record looks at one T cell receptor beta chain sequence and its context. This clone's antigen is unknown. No per-base quality is available; no much larger clone lies one base away. This entry is derived from a study of blood T cell repertoires in COVID-19 (TCRdb year 2020). Regarding the research as a whole: Samples covering the acute and convalescent phases of COVID-19 were provided by collaborators in the United States, Italy and Spain. Sample metadata almost always included a de-identified subject ID, COVID-19 status, age in years and sex. Subjects who had been exposed to COVID-19, were actively infected with it, or had recovered from it provided the deeply sampled blood TCRbeta repertoires that made up the dataset. The prospective study material was composed of cDNA or gDNA derived from T cells, B-cell-depleted T cells, or PBMCs. Where available, HLA class I and class II types were obtained from metadata supplied by the sample provider rather than from assay-based typing. The repertoires were made available in a free public database intended to serve as a resource for research on the immune response to SARS-CoV-2. The samples were drawn from the first 160 participants of the ongoing ImmuneRACE study and from 1,254 subjects provided by 6 global collaborators. What the study reported, not specific to this receptor: How much clinical and demographic metadata was included differed by source and by participant, and the metadata was provided uncurated.

Each collaborating institution followed its own protocols to collect whole blood in K2EDTA tubes. For TCRbeta analysis, collaborators shipped samples as frozen whole blood, isolated PBMCs, or DNA extracted from either of those sample types. Via the germline V gene, CDR1 is SGHRS and CDR2 YFSETQ. Measured from the cysteine to the phenylalanine, the CDR3 is 15 residues long. Solely the CDR3 DNA is kept, with 45 bases framed from the first base. Between the V and J ends, shortened by 0 bases and 1 base respectively, the junction contains 8 bases. The immunoSEQ Assay, a bias-controlled multiplex PCR, was used to amplify TCRbeta CDR3 regions from genomic DNA. In the authors' own workflow: The number of nucleated cells in each sample was estimated from the amplification of reference gene primers within the assay. Sequence reads were collapsed and filtered to measure the absolute abundance of every unique TCRbeta CDR3 rearrangement. For each sample, productive Simpson clonality was calculated as the square root of Simpson's diversity index over productive rearrangements. Here the immuneACCESS table is served through TCRdb, limited to in-frame sequences with V and J called. Missing clones are a known gap in these copies; in checked studies unresolved V genes cover under half, and the rest lacks a known reason. Clone size and V and J calls were adopted from that table, with D and trimming inferred from the DNA. Present in this sample are 250,000 to 350,000 clones, approximately 90% of which were seen just once. The ten largest clonotypes hold roughly 2.1% of the sample.

The sample consisted of peripheral blood. The V and J genes are TRBV5-1 and TRBJ2-1, with an unclear D gene assignment. The sequence was obtained from a man between 18 and 29 years old with active or convalescent COVID-19. The CDR3 is CASSLVALSYNEQFF. The nucleotide sequence is given as TGCGCCAGCAGCTTGGTTGCGTTGTCCTACAATGAGCAGTTCTTC.